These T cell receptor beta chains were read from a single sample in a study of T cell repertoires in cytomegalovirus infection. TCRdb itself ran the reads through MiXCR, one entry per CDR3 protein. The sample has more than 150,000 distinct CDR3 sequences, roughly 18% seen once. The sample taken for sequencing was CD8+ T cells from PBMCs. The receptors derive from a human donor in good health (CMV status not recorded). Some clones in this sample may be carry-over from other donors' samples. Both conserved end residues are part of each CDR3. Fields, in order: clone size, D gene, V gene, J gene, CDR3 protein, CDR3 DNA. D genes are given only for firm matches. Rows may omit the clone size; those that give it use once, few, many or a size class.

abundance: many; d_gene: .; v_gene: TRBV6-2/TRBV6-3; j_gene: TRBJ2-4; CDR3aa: CASSYPRSAKNIQYF; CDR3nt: TGTGCCAGCAGTTACCCCCGCAGCGCCAAAAACATTCAGTACTTC
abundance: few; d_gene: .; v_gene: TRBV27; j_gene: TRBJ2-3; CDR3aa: CASSFLDTQYF; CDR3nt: TGTGCCAGCAGTTTCTTAGATACGCAGTATTTT
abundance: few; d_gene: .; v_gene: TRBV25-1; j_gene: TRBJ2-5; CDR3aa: CASSEGSETQYF; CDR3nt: TGTGCCAGCAGTGAGGGTAGCGAGACCCAGTACTTC
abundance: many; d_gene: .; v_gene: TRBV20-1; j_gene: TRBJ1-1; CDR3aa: CSASLRGPSTEAFF; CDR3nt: TGCAGTGCTAGCCTAAGAGGGCCCTCCACTGAAGCTTTCTTT
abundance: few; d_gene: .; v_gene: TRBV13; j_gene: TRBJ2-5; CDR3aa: CASSSFEVEETQYF; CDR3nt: TGTGCCAGCAGCTCTTTTGAGGTGGAAGAGACCCAGTACTTC
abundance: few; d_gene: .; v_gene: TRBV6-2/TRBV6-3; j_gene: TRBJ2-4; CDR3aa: CASSTNKIAKNIQYF; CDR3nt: TGTGCCAGCAGTACGAATAAGATAGCCAAAAACATTCAGTACTTC
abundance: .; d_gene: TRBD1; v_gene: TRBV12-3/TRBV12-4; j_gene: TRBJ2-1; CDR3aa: CASSPFIDVLRDREGNEQFF; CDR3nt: TGTGCCAGCAGCCCCTTTATTGACGTTCTCCGGGACAGGGAGGGCAATGAGCAGTTCTTC
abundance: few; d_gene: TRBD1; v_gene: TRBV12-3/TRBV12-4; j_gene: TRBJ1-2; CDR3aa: CASSLEDRALGYGYTF; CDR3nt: TGTGCCAGCAGTTTAGAGGACAGGGCTTTGGGATATGGCTACACCTTC
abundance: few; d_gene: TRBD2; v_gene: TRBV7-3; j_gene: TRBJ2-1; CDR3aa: CASSLKGSSGSYEQFF; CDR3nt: TGTGCCAGCAGCTTAAAGGGGTCTAGCGGGAGTTATGAGCAGTTCTTC
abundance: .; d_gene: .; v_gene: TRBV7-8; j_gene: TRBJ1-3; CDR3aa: CASSLSTGLGGNTIYF; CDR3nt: TGTGCCAGCAGCTTAAGTACCGGGTTGGGGGGAAACACCATATATTTT
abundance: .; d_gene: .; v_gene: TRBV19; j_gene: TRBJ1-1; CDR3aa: CASSIAGDEALF; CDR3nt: TGTGCCAGTAGTATAGCAGGTGATGAAGCTCTCTTT
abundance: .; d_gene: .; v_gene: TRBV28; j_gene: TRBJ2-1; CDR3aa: CASSPPGFHEQFF; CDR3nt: TGTGCCAGCAGTCCCCCGGGATTCCATGAGCAGTTCTTC
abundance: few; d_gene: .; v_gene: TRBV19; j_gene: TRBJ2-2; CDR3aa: CASPNTGELFF; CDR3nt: TGTGCCAGCCCAAACACCGGGGAGCTGTTTTTT
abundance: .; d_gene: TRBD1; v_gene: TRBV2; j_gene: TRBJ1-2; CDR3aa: CASSEGTGGYGYTF; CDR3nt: TGTGCCAGCAGTGAAGGGACAGGGGGCTATGGCTACACCTTC
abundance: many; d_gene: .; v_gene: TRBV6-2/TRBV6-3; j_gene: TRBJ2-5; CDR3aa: CASSYSLETQYF; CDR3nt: TGTGCCAGCAGTTACTCCCTCGAGACCCAGTACTTC
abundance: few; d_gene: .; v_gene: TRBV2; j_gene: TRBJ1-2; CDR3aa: CAGLESTDYGYTF; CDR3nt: TGTGCCGGCCTCGAAAGCACCGACTATGGCTACACCTTC
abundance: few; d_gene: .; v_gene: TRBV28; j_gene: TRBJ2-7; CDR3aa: CASSSGTTASHEQYF; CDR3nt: TGTGCCAGCAGCTCCGGGACCACCGCGAGCCACGAGCAGTACTTC
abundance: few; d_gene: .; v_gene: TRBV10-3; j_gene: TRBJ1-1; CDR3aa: CAINGEGITEAFF; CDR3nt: TGTGCCATCAACGGTGAGGGGATCACTGAAGCTTTCTTT
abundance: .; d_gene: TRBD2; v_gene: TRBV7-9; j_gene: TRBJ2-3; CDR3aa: CASSRGLAGLPDTQYF; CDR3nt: TGTGCCAGCAGCCGGGGACTAGCGGGACTTCCAGATACGCAGTATTTT
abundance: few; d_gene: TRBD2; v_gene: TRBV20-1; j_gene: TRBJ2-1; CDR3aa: CSGKSLAGVRNEQFF; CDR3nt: TGCAGTGGAAAAAGTCTAGCGGGAGTCAGAAATGAGCAGTTCTTC
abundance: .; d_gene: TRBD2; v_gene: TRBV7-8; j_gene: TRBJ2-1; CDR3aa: CASSLNPGLAVYNEQFF; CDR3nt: TGTGCCAGCAGCCTAAACCCGGGACTAGCGGTCTACAATGAGCAGTTCTTC
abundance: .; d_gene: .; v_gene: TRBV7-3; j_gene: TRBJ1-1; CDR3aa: CASSLRGQPNTKAFF; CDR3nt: TGTGCCAGCAGCTTAAGGGGGCAGCCAAACACTAAAGCTTTCTTT
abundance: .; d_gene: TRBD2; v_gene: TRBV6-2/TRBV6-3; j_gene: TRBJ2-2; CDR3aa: CASTGTSGSNTGELFF; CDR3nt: TGTGCCAGCACCGGGACTAGCGGGAGTAACACCGGGGAGCTGTTTTTT
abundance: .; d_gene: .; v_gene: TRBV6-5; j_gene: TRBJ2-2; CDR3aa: CASSYKNTGELFF; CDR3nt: TGTGCCAGCAGTTACAAGAACACCGGGGAGCTGTTTTTT
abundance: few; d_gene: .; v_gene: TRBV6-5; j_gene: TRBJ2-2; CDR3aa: CASSYRVTNTGELFF; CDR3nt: TGTGCCAGCAGTTACAGGGTGACTAACACCGGGGAGCTGTTTTTT
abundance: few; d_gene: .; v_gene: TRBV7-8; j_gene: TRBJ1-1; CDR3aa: CATFTEGDTEAFF; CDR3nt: TGTGCCACTTTCACCGAGGGAGACACTGAAGCTTTCTTT
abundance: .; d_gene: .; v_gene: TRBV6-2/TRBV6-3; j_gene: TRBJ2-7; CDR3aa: CASSYLGRPEFYEQYF; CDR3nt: TGTGCCAGCAGTTACCTAGGCCGCCCTGAATTCTACGAGCAGTACTTC
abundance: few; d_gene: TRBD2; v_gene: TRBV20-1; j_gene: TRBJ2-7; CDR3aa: CSARGLAGESRSPYEQYF; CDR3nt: TGCAGTGCTAGGGGCCTAGCGGGAGAATCGAGGTCCCCCTACGAGCAGTACTTC
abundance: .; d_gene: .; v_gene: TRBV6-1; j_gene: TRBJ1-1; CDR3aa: CASSEGERTEAFF; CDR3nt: TGTGCCAGCAGTGAAGGGGAACGCACTGAAGCTTTCTTT
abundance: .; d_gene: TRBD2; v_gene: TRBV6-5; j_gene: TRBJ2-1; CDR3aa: CASTLTGEGLLAGGPTSYNEQFF; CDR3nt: TGTGCCAGCACCCTTACGGGTGAGGGGTTGCTAGCGGGAGGCCCAACCTCCTACAATGAGCAGTTCTTC
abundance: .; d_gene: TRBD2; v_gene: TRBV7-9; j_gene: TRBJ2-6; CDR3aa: CASSLKRGPSGANVLTF; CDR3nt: TGTGCCAGCAGCTTAAAGCGGGGGCCCTCTGGGGCCAACGTCCTGACTTTC
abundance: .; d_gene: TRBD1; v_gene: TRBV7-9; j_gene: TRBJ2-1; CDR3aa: CASSSQGSNEQFF; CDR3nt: TGTGCCAGCAGCTCACAGGGGTCTAATGAGCAGTTCTTC
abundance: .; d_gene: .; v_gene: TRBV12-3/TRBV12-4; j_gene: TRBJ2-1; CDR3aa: CASNRQAYNEQFF; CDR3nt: TGTGCCAGCAATCGACAGGCCTACAATGAGCAGTTCTTC
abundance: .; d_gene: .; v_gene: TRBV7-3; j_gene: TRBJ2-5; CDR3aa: CASSLRKAETQYF; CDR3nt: TGTGCCAGCAGCCTACGTAAAGCGGAGACCCAGTACTTC
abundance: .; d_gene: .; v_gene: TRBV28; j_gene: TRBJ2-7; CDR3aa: CASSSWGLKHGQYF; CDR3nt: TGTGCCAGCAGTTCCTGGGGGCTAAAACACGGGCAGTACTTC
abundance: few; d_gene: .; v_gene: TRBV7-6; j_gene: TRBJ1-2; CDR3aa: CASGGGSYTF; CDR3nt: TGTGCCAGCGGAGGGGGTAGCTACACCTTC
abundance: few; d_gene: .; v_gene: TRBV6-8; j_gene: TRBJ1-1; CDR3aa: CASSLQESTEAFF; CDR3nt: TGTGCCAGCAGTCTACAGGAAAGCACTGAAGCTTTCTTT
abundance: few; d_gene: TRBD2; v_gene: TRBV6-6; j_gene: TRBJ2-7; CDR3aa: CASSSPAGTSGGYEQYF; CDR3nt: TGTGCCAGCAGCTCCCCCGCCGGGACTAGCGGGGGATACGAGCAGTACTTC
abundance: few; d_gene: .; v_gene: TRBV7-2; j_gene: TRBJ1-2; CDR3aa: CASSLASTRGYGYTF; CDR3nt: TGTGCCAGCAGCTTAGCCTCCACGCGCGGCTATGGCTACACCTTC
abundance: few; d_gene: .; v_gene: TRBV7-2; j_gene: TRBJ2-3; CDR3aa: CASQPGGDTQYF; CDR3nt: TGTGCCAGCCAGCCCGGTGGTGATACGCAGTATTTT
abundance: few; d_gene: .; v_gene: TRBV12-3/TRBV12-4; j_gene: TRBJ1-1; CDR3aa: CASSSSRGYTEAFF; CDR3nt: TGTGCCAGCAGTTCGTCTAGGGGGTACACTGAAGCTTTCTTT
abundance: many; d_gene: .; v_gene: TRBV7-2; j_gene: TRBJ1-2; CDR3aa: CASSSPIGVSYGYTF; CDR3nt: TGTGCCAGCAGCTCCCCGATTGGGGTCTCCTATGGCTACACCTTC
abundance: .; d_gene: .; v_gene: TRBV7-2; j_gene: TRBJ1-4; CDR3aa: CASSPPDGKLFF; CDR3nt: TGTGCCAGCAGCCCCCCGGACGGAAAACTGTTTTTT
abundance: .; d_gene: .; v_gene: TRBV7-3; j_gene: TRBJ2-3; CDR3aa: CASSLERPDTQYF; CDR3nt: TGTGCCAGCAGCTTAGAAAGGCCAGATACGCAGTATTTT
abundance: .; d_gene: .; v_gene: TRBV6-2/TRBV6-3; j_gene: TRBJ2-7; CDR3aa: CASSYSRGLTYEQYF; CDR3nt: TGTGCCAGCAGTTACTCTCGGGGGTTAACCTACGAGCAGTACTTC
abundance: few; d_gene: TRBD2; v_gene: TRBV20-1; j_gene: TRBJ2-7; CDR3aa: CSALSGGSYEQYF; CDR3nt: TGCAGTGCCCTGTCGGGGGGATCCTACGAGCAGTACTTC
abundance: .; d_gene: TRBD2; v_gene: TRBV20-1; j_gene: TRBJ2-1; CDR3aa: CSASSSGSSHNEQFF; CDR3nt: TGCAGTGCTAGTTCTAGCGGGAGTTCCCACAATGAGCAGTTCTTC
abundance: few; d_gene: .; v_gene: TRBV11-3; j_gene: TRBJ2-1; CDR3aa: CASSLGDHEQFF; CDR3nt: TGTGCCAGCAGCTTAGGGGACCATGAGCAGTTCTTC
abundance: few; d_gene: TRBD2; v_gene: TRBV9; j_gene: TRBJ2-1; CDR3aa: CASSPGGEVGSRLNEQFF; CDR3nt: TGTGCCAGCAGCCCCGGGGGGGAAGTAGGGTCGAGGTTAAATGAGCAGTTCTTC
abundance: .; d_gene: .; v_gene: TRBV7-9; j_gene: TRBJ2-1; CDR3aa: CASSDRTYNEQFF; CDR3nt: TGTGCCAGCAGTGACAGGACCTACAATGAGCAGTTCTTC
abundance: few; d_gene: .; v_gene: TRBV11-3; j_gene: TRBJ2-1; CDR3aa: CASSPTLRDEQFF; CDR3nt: TGTGCCAGCAGCCCCACCCTTAGAGATGAGCAGTTCTTC
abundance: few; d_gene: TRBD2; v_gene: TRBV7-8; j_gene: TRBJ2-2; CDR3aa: CASKAGTTNTGELFF; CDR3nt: TGTGCCAGCAAAGCCGGGACTACGAACACCGGGGAGCTGTTTTTT
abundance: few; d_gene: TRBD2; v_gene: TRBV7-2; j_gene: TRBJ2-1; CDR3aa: CASSPRGGPYNEQFF; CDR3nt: TGTGCCAGCAGCCCGCGGGGGGGCCCCTACAATGAGCAGTTCTTC
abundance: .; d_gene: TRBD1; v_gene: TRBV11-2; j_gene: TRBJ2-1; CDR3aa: CASSRGQESYNEQFF; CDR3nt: TGTGCCAGCAGCCGCGGACAGGAATCCTACAATGAGCAGTTCTTC
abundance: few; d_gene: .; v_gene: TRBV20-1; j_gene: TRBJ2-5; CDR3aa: CSARVLTGGETQYF; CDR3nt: TGCAGTGCTAGAGTATTAACCGGGGGAGAGACCCAGTACTTC
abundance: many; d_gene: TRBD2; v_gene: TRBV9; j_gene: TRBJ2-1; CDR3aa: CASSEGGGREGNEQFF; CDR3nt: TGTGCCAGCAGCGAGGGGGGCGGGAGGGAAGGGAATGAGCAGTTCTTC
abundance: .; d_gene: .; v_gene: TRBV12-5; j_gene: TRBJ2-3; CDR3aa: CASDSQGSTDTQYF; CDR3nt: TGTGCTAGTGATAGTCAGGGGAGCACAGATACGCAGTATTTT
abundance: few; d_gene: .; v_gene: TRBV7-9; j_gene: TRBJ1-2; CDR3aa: CASSSTSQGYGYTF; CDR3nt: TGTGCCAGCAGCTCGACAAGTCAGGGATATGGCTACACCTTC
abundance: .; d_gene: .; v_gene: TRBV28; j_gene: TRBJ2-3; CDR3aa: CASSPPMRGASDTQYF; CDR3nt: TGTGCCAGCAGTCCGCCAATGAGGGGCGCGTCTGATACGCAGTATTTT
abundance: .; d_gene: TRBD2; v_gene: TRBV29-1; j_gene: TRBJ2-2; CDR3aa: CSAGRAGTGELFF; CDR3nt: TGCAGCGCCGGGAGGGCTGGGACCGGGGAGCTGTTTTTT